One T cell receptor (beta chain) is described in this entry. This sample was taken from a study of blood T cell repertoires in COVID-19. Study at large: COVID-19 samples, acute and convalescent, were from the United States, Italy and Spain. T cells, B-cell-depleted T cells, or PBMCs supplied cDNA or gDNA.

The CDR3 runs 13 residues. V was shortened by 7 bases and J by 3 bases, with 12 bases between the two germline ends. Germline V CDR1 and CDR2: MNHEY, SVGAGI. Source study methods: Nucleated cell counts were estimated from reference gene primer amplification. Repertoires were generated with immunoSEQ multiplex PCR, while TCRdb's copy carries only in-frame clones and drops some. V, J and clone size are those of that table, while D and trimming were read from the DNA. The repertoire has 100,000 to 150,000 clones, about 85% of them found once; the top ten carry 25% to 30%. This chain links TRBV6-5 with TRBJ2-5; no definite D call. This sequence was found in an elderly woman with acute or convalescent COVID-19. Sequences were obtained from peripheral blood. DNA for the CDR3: TGTGCCAGCACTGTGAACAGTAAAGAGACCCAGTACTTC. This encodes CASTVNSKETQYF.